Listed below are T cell receptor beta chains from one sample, sequenced in a study of T cell repertoires in cytomegalovirus infection. The antigens these receptors bind are not known. TCRdb processed the reads anew with MiXCR; each CDR3 protein has one entry. The sample shows roughly 78,000 distinct CDR3 sequences, about 40% of them seen only once. This specimen consisted of CD8+ T cells from cultured PBMCs, obtained from culture after CMV antigen stimulation. The receptors originated from a human donor in good health (CMV status not recorded). Some clones in this sample may be carry-over from other donors' samples. The conserved cysteine and the conserved F or W are not part of the CDR3 here. A D gene is named only where the DNA matches it firmly.

>TRBJ2-1|TRBV28|.
ASSGTYYNEQF
>TRBJ2-1|TRBV12-3/TRBV12-4|TRBD2
ASSLVASGGTNEQF
>TRBJ1-4|TRBV7-6|.
ASSLGGWANEKLF
>TRBJ2-1|TRBV7-3|.
ASSASSWDEQF
>TRBJ1-1|TRBV7-3|.
ASSLIRERDTEAF
>TRBJ2-3|TRBV7-6|TRBD2
ASSLLRGARGDTQY
>TRBJ2-7|TRBV11-2|TRBD2
ASNTAGGPGEQY
>TRBJ1-6|TRBV16|.
ASSQYSAAESSYNSPLH
>TRBJ2-1|TRBV9|TRBD1
ASRKGTGGLWEQF
>TRBJ2-5|TRBV7-2|TRBD2
ASSLVRLAETQY
>TRBJ2-1|TRBV12-3/TRBV12-4|.
ASASGSRNEQF
>TRBJ2-1|TRBV4-3|.
ASSQDDQGLVYNEQF
>TRBJ1-5|TRBV12-3/TRBV12-4|.
ASRDSGRPQPQH
>TRBJ2-6|TRBV9|TRBD1
ASDRDEGANVLT
>TRBJ2-3|TRBV7-8|TRBD1
ASSSRTGIMTDTQY
>TRBJ2-3|TRBV11-2|TRBD2
ASSARLAGGTDTQY
>TRBJ2-7|TRBV12-3/TRBV12-4|.
ASSLSIYEQY
>TRBJ1-1|TRBV20-1|TRBD1
SARWTGPMNTEAF
>TRBJ1-1|TRBV28|.
ASSLDGSEGLGTEAF
>TRBJ2-7|TRBV7-4|.
ASSAQVINSYEQY
>TRBJ1-5|TRBV6-5|.
ASSSTTEGHQPQH
>TRBJ1-3|TRBV6-5|TRBD1
ASSYSRDRDHSGNTIY
>TRBJ2-7|TRBV7-2|.
ASSLRPPSYEQY
>TRBJ2-5|TRBV11-2|TRBD1
ASSPSETGGRETQY
>TRBJ2-3|TRBV6-1|TRBD1
ASSLGQGRATDTQY
>TRBJ2-7|TRBV27|.
ASSSDQWLREQY
>TRBJ1-1|TRBV7-6|.
ASSFRDGANTEAF
>TRBJ2-7|TRBV7-6|TRBD1
ASSPRDRGSYEQY
>TRBJ2-3|TRBV20-1|.
SARDSLSWTQY